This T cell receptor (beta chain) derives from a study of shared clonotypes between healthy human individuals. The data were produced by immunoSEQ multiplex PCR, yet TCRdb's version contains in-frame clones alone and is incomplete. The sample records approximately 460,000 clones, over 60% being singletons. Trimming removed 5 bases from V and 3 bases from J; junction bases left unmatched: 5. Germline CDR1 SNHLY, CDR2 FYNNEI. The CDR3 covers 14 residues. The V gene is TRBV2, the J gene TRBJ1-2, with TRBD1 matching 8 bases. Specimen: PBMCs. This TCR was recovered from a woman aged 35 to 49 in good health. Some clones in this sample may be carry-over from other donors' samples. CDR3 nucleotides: TGTGCCAGCAGTTGGACAGGGCTCGACTATGGCTACACCTTC. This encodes CASSWTGLDYGYTF.